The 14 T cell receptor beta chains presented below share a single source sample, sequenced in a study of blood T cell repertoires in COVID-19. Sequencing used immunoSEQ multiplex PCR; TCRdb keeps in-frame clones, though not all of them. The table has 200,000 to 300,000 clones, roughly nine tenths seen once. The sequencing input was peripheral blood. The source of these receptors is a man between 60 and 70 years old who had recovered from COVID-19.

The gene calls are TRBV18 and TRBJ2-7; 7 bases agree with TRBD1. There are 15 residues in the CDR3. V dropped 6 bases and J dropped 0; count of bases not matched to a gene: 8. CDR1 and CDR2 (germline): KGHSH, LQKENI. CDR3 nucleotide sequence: TGTGCCAGCTCCGCAACAGGGGTTCCCTCCTACGAGCAGTACTTC. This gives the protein CASSATGVPSYEQYF.

The CDR3 loop is CASSTPTSGVSNSNTGELFF. The CDR3 bases are TGTGCCAGCAGCACTCCCACTAGCGGGGTCTCAAATTCGAACACCGGGGAGCTGTTTTTT. This chain links TRBV7-9 with TRBJ2-2, with 10 bases aligning to TRBD2. The V gene end was trimmed by 5 bases and the J gene end by 0 bases; junction bases not matched to a gene: 15. Germline V gene sequence: CDR1 SEHNR, CDR2 FQNEAQ (reference sequence). The CDR3 totals 20 residues.

The CDR3, as DNA: TGTGCCAGCAGCTTTATCCGTGGGACAGGGGCCTACAATGAGCAGTTCTTC. Translating it yields CASSFIRGTGAYNEQFF. This sequence joins TRBV5-5 and TRBJ2-1, with TRBD1 matching 10 bases. Germline CDR1 and CDR2: SGHKS and YYEKEE (reference sequence). V lost 2 bases, J lost 2 bases, and 7 bases stayed unmatched. This CDR3 has 17 residues.

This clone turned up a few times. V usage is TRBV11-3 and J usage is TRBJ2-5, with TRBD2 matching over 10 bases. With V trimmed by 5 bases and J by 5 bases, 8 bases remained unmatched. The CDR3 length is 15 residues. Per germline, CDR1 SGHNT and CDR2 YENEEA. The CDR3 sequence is CASSPSGGAFETQYF. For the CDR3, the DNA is TGTGCCAGCAGCCCCAGCGGGGGGGCCTTCGAGACCCAGTACTTC. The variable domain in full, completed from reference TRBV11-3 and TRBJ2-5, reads EAGVVQSPRYKIIEKKQPVAFWCNPISGHNTLYWYLQNLGQGPELLIRYENEEAVDDSQLPKDRFSAERLKGVDSTLKIQPAELGDSAVYLCASSPSGGAFETQYFGPGTRLLVL.

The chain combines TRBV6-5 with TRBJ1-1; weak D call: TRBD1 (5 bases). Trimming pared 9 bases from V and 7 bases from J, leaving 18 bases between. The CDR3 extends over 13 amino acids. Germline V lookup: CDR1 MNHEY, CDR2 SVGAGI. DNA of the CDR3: TGTGCCAGTACTCCCCAGGGATTCCGTGAAGCTTTCTTT. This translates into CASTPQGFREAFF.

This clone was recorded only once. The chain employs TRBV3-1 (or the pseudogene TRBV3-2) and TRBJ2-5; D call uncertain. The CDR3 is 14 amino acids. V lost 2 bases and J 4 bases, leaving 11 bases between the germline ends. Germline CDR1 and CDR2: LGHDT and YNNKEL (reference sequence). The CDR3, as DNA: TGTGCCAGCAGCCAAACCGCAACTATAGAGACCCAGTACTTC. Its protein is CASSQTATIETQYF.

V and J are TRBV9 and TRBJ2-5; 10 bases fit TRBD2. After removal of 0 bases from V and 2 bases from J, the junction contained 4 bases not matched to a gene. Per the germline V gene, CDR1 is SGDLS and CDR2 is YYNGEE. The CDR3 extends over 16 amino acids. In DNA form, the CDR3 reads TGTGCCAGCAGCGTAGAACCAGCGGGGGGGCAAGAGACCCAGTACTTC. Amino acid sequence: CASSVEPAGGQETQYF.

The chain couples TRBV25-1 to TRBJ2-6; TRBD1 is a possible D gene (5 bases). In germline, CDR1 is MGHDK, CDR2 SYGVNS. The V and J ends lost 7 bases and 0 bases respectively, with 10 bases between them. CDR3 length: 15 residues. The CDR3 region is CASMVQGSGANVLTF. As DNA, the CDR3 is TGTGCCAGCATGGTTCAGGGCTCTGGGGCCAACGTCCTGACTTTC.

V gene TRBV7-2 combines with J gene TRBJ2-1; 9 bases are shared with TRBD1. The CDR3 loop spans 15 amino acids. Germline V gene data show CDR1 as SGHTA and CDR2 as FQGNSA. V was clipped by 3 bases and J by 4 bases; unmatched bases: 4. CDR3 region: CASSFGQGRYNEQFF. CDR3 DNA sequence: TGTGCCAGCAGCTTCGGACAGGGGCGTTACAATGAGCAGTTCTTC. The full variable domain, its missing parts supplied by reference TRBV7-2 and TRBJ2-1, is GAGVSQSPSNKVTEKGKDVELRCDPISGHTALYWYRQSLGQGLEFLIYFQGNSAPDKSGLPSDRFSAERTGGSVSTLTIQRTQQEDSAVYLCASSFGQGRYNEQFFGPGTRLTVL.

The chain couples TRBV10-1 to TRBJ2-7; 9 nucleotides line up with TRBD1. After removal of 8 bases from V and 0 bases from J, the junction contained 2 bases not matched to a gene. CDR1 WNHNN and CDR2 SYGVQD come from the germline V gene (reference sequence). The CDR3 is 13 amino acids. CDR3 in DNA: TGCGCCAGCCGGGACAGGGTCTCCTACGAGCAGTACTTC. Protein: CASRDRVSYEQYF.

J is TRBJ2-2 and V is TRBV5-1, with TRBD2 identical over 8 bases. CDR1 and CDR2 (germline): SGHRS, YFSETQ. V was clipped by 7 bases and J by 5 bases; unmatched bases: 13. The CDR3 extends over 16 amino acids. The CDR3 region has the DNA TGCGCCAGCCAGCCGACGGCCAGCGGGGGTACCGGGGAGCTGTTTTTT. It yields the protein CASQPTASGGTGELFF.

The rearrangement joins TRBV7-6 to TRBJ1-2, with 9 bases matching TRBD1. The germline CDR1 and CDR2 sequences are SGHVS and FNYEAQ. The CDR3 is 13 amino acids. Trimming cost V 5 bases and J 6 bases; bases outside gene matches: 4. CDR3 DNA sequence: TGTGCCAGCAGCCTACAGGGGGCTGATGGCTACACCTTC. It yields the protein CASSLQGADGYTF.

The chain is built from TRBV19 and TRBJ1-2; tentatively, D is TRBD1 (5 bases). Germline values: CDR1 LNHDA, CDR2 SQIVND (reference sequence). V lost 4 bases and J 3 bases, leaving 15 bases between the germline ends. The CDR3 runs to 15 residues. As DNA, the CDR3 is TGTGCCAGTAGTAACCCTCCGCGGGGGGACTATGGCTACACCTTC. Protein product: CASSNPPRGDYGYTF.

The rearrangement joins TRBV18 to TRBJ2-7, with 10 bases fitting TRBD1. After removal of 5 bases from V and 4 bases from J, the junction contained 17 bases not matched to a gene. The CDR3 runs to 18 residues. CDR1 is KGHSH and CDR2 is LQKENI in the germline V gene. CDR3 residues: CASSTTGGGELLGYEQYF. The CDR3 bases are TGTGCCAGCTCAACGACAGGGGGCGGCGAGCTTCTTGGTTACGAGCAGTACTTC.